These T cell receptor beta chains were read from a single sample in a study of identical twins. TCRdb ran MiXCR on the 5' RACE reads and lists one entry per CDR3 protein. The sample holds nearly 900,000 distinct CDR3 sequences, 9% to 15% seen once. These data are also associated with another study on yellow fever vaccine responses in identical twins.

Sequencing was performed on PBMCs. The origin of the receptors is a woman aged 18 to 35 in good health. CDR3s include the opening cysteine and the closing phenylalanine or tryptophan. Fields, in order: V gene, CDR3 length, D gene, J gene, clone size, CDR3 protein, CDR3 DNA. D genes are given only for firm matches. Clone size is stated in some rows and not others, as once, few, many or a class when expanded.

TRBV5-5	15	NA	TRBJ1-5	NA	CASSPLEGANQPQHF	TGTGCCAGCAGCCCGTTGGAGGGTGCAAATCAGCCCCAGCATTTT
TRBV23-1	18	NA	TRBJ2-3	NA	CASSQEVLEILSTDTQYF	TGCGCCAGCAGTCAAGAGGTGCTGGAAATCCTAAGCACAGATACGCAGTATTTT
TRBV6-1	14	NA	TRBJ1-1	NA	CASREGGIKSEAFF	TGTGCCAGCAGGGAAGGTGGGATTAAAAGTGAAGCTTTCTTT
TRBV29-1	12	NA	TRBJ2-1	NA	CSVARGNNEQFF	TGCAGCGTTGCGAGGGGAAACAATGAGCAGTTCTTC
TRBV20-1	17	TRBD1	TRBJ2-2	few	CSARPFPGGSFTGELFF	TGCAGTGCTAGGCCCTTCCCAGGGGGAAGCTTCACCGGGGAGCTGTTTTTT
TRBV20-1	14	NA	TRBJ2-5	NA	CSASRDAHQETQYF	TGCAGTGCTAGCCGGGACGCACACCAAGAGACCCAGTACTTC
TRBV24-1	15	NA	TRBJ1-3	NA	CATSDLEASRNTIYF	TGTGCCACCAGTGATTTAGAAGCCTCTAGAAACACCATATATTTT
TRBV20-1	11	NA	TRBJ2-5	few	CSASQTQTQYF	TGCAGTGCTTCCCAGACGCAGACCCAGTACTTC
TRBV27	15	NA	TRBJ1-4	few	CASSFLGGSNEKLFF	TGTGCCAGCAGTTTCCTAGGGGGGTCTAATGAAAAACTGTTTTTT
TRBV12-3/TRBV12-4	15	NA	TRBJ1-1	NA	CASSFPAAGDTEAFF	TGTGCCAGCAGTTTCCCCGCCGCAGGGGACACTGAAGCTTTCTTT
TRBV5-1	14	NA	TRBJ1-1	many	CASSLELRNTEAFF	TGCGCCAGCAGCTTGGAATTACGGAACACTGAAGCTTTCTTT